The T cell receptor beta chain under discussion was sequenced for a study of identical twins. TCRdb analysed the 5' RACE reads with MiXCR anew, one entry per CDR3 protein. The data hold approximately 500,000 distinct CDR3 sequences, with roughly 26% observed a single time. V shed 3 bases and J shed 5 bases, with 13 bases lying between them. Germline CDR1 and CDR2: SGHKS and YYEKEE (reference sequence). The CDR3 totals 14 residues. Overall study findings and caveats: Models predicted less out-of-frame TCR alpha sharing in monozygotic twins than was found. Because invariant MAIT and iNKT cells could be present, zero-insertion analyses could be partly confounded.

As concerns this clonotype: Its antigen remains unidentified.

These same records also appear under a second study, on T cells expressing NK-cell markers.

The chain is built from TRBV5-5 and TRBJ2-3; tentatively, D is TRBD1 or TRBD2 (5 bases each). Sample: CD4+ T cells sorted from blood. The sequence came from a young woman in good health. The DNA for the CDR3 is TGTGCCAGCAGCTGGGACCAGACGGGAGATACGCAGTATTTT. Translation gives CASSWDQTGDTQYF.